The clone carrying this T cell receptor beta chain was picked up a small number of times. Its target is not known. The sample comes from a study of response to subunit inactivated influenza vaccine. Whole-study results and caveats: T cells newly recruited by each seasonal influenza vaccination are few, the authors suggested.

MiXCR was run by TCRdb on the RT-PCR reads, yielding one entry per CDR3 protein. The sample holds 600,000 to 850,000 distinct CDR3 sequences, around 13% seen once. The CDR3 loop spans 16 amino acids. Germline V gene data show CDR1 as SQVTM and CDR2 as ANQGSEA. The V segment lost 4 bases and the J segment 4 bases; nucleotides outside the gene matches: 14. Sequencing used PBMCs from blood, obtained less than 15 days before vaccination. The receptor comes from a man aged 50-60 years who received an inactivated influenza vaccine. The V call is TRBV29-1, the J call TRBJ2-5; 8 bases are a match to TRBD2. CDR3 in amino acids: CSVVASGRVEPETQYF. Written as DNA, the CDR3 is TGCAGCGTTGTGGCTAGCGGGCGCGTCGAACCAGAGACCCAGTACTTC.